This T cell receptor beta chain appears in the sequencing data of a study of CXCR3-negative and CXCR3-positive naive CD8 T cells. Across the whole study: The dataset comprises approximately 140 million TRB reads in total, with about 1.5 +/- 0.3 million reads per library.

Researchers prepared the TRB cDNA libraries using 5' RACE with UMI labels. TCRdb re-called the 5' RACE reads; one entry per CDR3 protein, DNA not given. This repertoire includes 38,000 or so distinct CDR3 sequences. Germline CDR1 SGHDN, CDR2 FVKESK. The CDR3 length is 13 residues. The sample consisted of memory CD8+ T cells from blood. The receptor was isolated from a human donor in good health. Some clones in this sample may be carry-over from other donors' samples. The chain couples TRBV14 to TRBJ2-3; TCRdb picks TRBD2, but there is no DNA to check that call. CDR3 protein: CASSQNSGLLQYF.